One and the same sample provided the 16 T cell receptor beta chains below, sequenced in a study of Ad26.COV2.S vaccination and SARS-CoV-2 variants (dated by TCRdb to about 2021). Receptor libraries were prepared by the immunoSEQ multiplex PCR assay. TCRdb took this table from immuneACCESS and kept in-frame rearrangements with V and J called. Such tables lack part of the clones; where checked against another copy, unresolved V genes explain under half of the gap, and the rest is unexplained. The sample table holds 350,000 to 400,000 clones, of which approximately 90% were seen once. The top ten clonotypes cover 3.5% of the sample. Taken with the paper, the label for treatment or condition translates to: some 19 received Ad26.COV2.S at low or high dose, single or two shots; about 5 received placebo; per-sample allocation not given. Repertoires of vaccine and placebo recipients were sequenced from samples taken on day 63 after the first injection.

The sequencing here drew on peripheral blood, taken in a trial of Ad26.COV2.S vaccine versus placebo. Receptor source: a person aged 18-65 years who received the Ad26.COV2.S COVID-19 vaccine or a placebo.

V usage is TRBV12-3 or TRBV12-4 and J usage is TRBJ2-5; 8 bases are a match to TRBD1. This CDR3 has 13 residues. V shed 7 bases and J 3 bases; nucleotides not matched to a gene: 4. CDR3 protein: CASNTGGKETQYF. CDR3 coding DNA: TGTGCCAGCAATACAGGGGGAAAAGAGACCCAGTACTTC.

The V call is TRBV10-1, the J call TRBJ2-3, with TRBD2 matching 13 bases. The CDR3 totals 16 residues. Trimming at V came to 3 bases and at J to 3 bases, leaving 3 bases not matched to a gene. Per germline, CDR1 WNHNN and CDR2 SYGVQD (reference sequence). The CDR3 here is CASSDGTSGETDTQYF. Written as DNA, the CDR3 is TGCGCCAGCAGTGACGGGACTAGCGGGGAAACAGATACGCAGTATTTT.

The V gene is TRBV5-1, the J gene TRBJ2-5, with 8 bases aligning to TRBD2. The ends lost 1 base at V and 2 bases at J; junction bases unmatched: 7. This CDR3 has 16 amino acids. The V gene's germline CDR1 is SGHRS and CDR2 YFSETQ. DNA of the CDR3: TGCGCCAGCAGCTTGTGGCAGCGGGGGAGACAAGAGACCCAGTACTTC. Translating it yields CASSLWQRGRQETQYF.

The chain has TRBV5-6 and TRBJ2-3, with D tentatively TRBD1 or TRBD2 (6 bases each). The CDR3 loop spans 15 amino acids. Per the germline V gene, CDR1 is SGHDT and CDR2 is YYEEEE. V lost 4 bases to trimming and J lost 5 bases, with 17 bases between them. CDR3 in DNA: TGTGCCAGCAGCCGGAGGGGGGCTGGGGGAGATACGCAGTATTTT. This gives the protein CASSRRGAGGDTQYF.

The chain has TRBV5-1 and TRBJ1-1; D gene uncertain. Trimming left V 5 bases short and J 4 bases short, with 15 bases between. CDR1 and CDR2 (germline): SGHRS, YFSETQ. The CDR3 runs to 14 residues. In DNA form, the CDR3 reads TGCGCCAGCAGTAGTTACCGGGTTAGCACTGAAGCTTTCTTT. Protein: CASSSYRVSTEAFF.

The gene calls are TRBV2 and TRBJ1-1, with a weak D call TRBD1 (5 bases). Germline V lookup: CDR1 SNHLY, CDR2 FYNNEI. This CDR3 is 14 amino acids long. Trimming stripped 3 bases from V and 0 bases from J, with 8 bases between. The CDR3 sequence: CASSDRDMNTEAFF. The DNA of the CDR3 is TGTGCCAGCAGTGACAGGGATATGAACACTGAAGCTTTCTTT.

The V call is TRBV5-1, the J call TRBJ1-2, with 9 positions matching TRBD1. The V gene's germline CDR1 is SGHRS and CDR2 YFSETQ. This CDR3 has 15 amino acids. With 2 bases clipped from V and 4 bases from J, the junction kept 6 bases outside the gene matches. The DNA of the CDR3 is TGCGCCAGCAGCTTCAGCGACAGGGGGGCCTATGGCTACACCTTC. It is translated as CASSFSDRGAYGYTF.

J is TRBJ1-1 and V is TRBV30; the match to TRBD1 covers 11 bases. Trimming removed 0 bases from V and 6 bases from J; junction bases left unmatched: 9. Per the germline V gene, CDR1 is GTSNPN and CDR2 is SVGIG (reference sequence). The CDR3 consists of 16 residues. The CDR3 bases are TGTGCCTGGAGTGTACGGGGACAGGGGGTTAGCGCTGAAGCTTTCTTT. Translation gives CAWSVRGQGVSAEAFF.

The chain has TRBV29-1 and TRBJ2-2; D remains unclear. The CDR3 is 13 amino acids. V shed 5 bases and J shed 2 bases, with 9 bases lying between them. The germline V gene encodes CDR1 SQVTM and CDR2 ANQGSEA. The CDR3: CSVRMTNTGELFF. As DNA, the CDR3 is TGCAGCGTTCGGATGACCAACACCGGGGAGCTGTTTTTT.

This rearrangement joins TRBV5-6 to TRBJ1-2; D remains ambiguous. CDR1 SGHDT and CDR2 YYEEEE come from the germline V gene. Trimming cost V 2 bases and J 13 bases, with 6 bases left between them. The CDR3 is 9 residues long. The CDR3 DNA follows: TGTGCCAGCAGCTTACGTACCACCTTC. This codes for CASSLRTTF.

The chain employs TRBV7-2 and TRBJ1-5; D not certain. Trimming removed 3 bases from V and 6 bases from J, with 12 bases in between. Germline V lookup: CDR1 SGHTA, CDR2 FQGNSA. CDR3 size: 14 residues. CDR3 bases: TGTGCCAGCAGCTTCAAAGTCGATAGTCAGCCCCAGCATTTT. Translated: CASSFKVDSQPQHF.

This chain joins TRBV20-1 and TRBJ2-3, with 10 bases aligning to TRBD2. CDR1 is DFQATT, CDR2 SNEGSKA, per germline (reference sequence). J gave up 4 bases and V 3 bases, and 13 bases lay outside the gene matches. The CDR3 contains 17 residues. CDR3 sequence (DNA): TGCAGTGCTAGTACCTTAGCGGGGGGAGATGGAGCAGATACGCAGTATTTT. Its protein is CSASTLAGGDGADTQYF.

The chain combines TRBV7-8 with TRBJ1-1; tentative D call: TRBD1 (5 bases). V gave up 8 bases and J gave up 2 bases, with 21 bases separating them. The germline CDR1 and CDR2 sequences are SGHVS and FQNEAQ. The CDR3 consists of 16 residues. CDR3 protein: CASGVGITGGNTEAFF. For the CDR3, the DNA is TGTGCCAGCGGTGTAGGAATAACAGGCGGTAACACTGAAGCTTTCTTT. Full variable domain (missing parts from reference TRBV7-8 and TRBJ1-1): GAGVSQSPRYKVAKRGQDVALRCDPISGHVSLFWYQQALGQGPEFLTYFQNEAQLDKSGLPSDRFFAERPEGSVSTLKIQRTQQEDSAVYLCASGVGITGGNTEAFFGQGTRLTVV.

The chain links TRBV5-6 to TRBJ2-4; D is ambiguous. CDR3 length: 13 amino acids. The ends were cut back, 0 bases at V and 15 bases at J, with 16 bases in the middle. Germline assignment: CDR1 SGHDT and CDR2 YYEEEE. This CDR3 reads CASSLVGSSSRYF. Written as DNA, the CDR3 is TGTGCCAGCAGCTTGGTGGGTAGTTCCTCACGGTACTTC.

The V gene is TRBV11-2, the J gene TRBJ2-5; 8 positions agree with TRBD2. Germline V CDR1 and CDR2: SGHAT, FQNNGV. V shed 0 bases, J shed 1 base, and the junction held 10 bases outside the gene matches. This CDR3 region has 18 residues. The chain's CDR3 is CASSLEFAQRGGQETQYF. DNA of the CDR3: TGTGCCAGCAGCTTAGAGTTCGCCCAACGGGGGGGCCAAGAGACCCAGTACTTC. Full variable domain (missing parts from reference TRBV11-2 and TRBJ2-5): EAGVAQSPRYKIIEKRQSVAFWCNPISGHATLYWYQQILGQGPKLLIQFQNNGVVDDSQLPKDRFSAERLKGVDSTLKIQPAKLEDSAVYLCASSLEFAQRGGQETQYFGPGTRLLVL.

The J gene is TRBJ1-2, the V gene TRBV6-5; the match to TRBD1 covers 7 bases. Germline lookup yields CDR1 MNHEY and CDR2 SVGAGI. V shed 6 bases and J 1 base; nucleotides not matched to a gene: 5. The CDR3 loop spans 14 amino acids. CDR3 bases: TGTGCCAGCAGGCCGGGACAGCTTAACTATGGCTACACCTTC. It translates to CASRPGQLNYGYTF.